This T cell receptor beta chain was observed in a study of shared clonotypes between healthy human individuals. Points from the study as a whole: Relative to memory subsets, naive subsets generally showed larger estimated richness.

The genomic DNA of each subset was split evenly across several immunoSEQ plates. The input for sorted-subset replicate PCRs was 150 to 200 ng DNA, about 30,000 T cell genomes. Using immunoSEQ multiplex PCR, the repertoire was profiled, and TCRdb retains in-frame clones only, with some absent. In the table there are about 1 million clones, 70% to 80% of which are singletons. Note on this clone: Its antigen is unidentified. Other nucleotide sequences in the sample specify the same CDR3.

CDR3 length: 15 amino acids. The germline CDR1 and CDR2 sequences are SGHRS and YFSETQ. Trimming stripped 0 bases from V and 0 bases from J, with 8 bases between. The TCR was taken from a man between 18 and 35 years old in good health. The chain joins TRBV5-1 to TRBJ2-3; D may be TRBD2 (6 bases). Sequenced: memory CD4+ T cells sorted from blood. The subset was: CD45RA-negative fraction. The CDR3 is CASSLDSGSTDTQYF. Here the CDR3 DNA reads TGCGCCAGCAGCTTGGATAGCGGAAGCACAGATACGCAGTATTTT.